This entry lists 27 T cell receptor beta chains sequenced from one sample in a study of shared clonotypes between healthy human individuals. Profiled with immunoSEQ multiplex PCR; TCRdb holds only in-frame clones, not every one. The table records approximately 720,000 clones, about 90% of them present only once. The naive CD8 subset, CD45RO-negative cells positively selected for CCR7, excluded terminally differentiated effector memory CD45RA+ cells. Source material: naive CD8+ T cells sorted from blood. All receptors derive from a man aged 25-40 years in good health.

The chain combines TRBV27 with TRBJ2-1, with a weak D call TRBD2 (6 bases). The CDR3 has 15 amino acids. Germline assignment: CDR1 MNHEY and CDR2 SMNVEV (reference sequence). The V end was cut by 1 base, the J end by 7 bases, with 14 bases between. This chain's CDR3 is CASSLLPSVVNEQFF. As DNA, the CDR3 is TGTGCCAGCAGTTTATTACCTAGCGTTGTGAATGAGCAGTTCTTC.

This clone has only one observation. The gene calls are TRBV7-2 and TRBJ2-1; 9 bases match TRBD2. Germline V gene sequence: CDR1 SGHTA, CDR2 FQGNSA. Trimming at V came to 2 bases and at J to 4 bases, leaving 6 bases not matched to a gene. This CDR3 contains 16 residues. CDR3 region: CASSLRGTSLYNEQFF. CDR3 bases: TGTGCCAGCAGCTTACGTGGGACTAGCTTATACAATGAGCAGTTCTTC. The complete variable domain, with remaining parts taken from reference TRBV7-2 and TRBJ2-1, reads GAGVSQSPSNKVTEKGKDVELRCDPISGHTALYWYRQSLGQGLEFLIYFQGNSAPDKSGLPSDRFSAERTGGSVSTLTIQRTQQEDSAVYLCASSLRGTSLYNEQFFGPGTRLTVL.

This chain connects TRBV6-1 to TRBJ2-2; tentative D call: TRBD2 (6 bases). Per the germline V gene, CDR1 is MNHNS and CDR2 is SASEGT. This CDR3 is built from 17 residues. Between the trimmed V and J ends, which lost 1 base and 3 bases, there was a span of 15 bases. The CDR3 protein is CASSEGGTGFDTGELFF. Here the CDR3 DNA reads TGTGCCAGCAGTGAAGGGGGGACTGGCTTCGACACCGGGGAGCTGTTTTTT.

CDR3 bases: TGTGCCAGCAGTTCTTCCCTAGGGGCTTTCTTT. Translating it yields CASSSSLGAFF. The chain has TRBV28 and TRBJ1-1; D gene uncertain. Germline V gene lookup returns CDR1 MDHEN and CDR2 SYDVKM. CDR3 length: 11 residues. Trimming took off 4 bases at V and 11 bases at J, with 11 bases between the two ends.

V and J are TRBV6-5 and TRBJ1-3; D gene ambiguous. The CDR3 sequence is 14 residues long. The V and J ends lost 6 bases and 4 bases respectively, with 13 bases between them. Germline values: CDR1 MNHEY, CDR2 SVGAGI. The CDR3 nucleotides read TGTGCCAGCAGCCAACGGACCGCAGGAAACACCATATATTTT. Translation: CASSQRTAGNTIYF.

The chain carries TRBV19 and TRBJ1-1; 12 bases align to TRBD1. The V gene end was trimmed by 5 bases and the J gene end by 5 bases; junction bases not matched to a gene: 3. The CDR3 contains 14 residues. Germline-derived CDR1 and CDR2 are LNHDA and SQIVND (reference sequence). CDR3 coding DNA: TGTGCCAGTAGTGGGGGACAGGGGGCAACTGAAGCTTTCTTT. Amino acids: CASSGGQGATEAFF. Complete variable domain (other parts from reference TRBV19 and TRBJ1-1): DGGITQSPKYLFRKEGQNVTLSCEQNLNHDAMYWYRQDPGQGLRLIYYSQIVNDFQKGDIAEGYSVSREKKESFPLTVTSAQKNPTAFYLCASSGGQGATEAFFGQGTRLTVV.

The chain has TRBV28 and TRBJ2-1; D perhaps matches TRBD1 (5 bases). Trimming took 6 bases from V and 3 from J, leaving 18 bases between them. CDR3 length: 16 residues. CDR1 MDHEN and CDR2 SYDVKM come from the germline V gene. For the CDR3, the DNA is TGTGCCAGCAGGAATCGTCAGGACATGCTCTACAATGAGCAGTTCTTC. This translates into CASRNRQDMLYNEQFF.

This clone was detected only once. The chain combines TRBV19 with TRBJ2-2; 7 positions agree with TRBD1. Germline trimming cut 7 bases from V and 10 bases from J; bases unmatched to any gene: 27. Germline loops: CDR1 LNHDA, CDR2 SQIVND (reference sequence). The CDR3 sequence is 19 residues long. CDR3 in DNA: TGTGCCAGTATGGGGGACAGTCCGAGTCGGGACCCCGATTCGGAGGAGCTGTTTTTT. It encodes CASMGDSPSRDPDSEELFF.

V is TRBV10-2 and J is TRBJ2-7, with 8 nucleotides matching TRBD1. The CDR3 contains 14 residues. CDR1 and CDR2 from the germline V gene are WSHSY and SAAADI. With 7 bases clipped from V and 3 bases from J, the junction kept 8 bases outside the gene matches. The CDR3 spells CASNGQGRIYEQYF. The CDR3 DNA reads as TGCGCCAGCAACGGACAGGGAAGAATCTACGAGCAGTACTTC.

The chain couples TRBV27 to TRBJ1-5; no firm D call. Germline V lookup: CDR1 MNHEY, CDR2 SMNVEV (reference sequence). The CDR3 has 15 residues. The V end was cut by 2 bases, the J end by 0 bases, with 8 bases between. The CDR3 loop reads CASSLTAYSNQPQHF. The DNA for the CDR3 is TGTGCCAGCAGTTTAACCGCCTATAGCAATCAGCCCCAGCATTTT.

In nucleotides, the CDR3 is TGTGCCAGCACCGACAGGACAGTCGCTGAAGCTTTCTTT. Its translation: CASTDRTVAEAFF. The chain joins TRBV28 to TRBJ1-1; maybe TRBD1 (6 bases). V was trimmed by 7 bases and J by 6 bases, leaving 15 bases between them. The CDR3 totals 13 residues. The germline V gene has CDR1 MDHEN and CDR2 SYDVKM. Looking up the rest from reference TRBV28 and TRBJ1-1 gives the full variable domain: DVKVTQSSRYLVKRTGEKVFLECVQDMDHENMFWYRQDPGLGLRLIYFSYDVKMKEKGDIPEGYSVSREKKERFSLILESASTNQTSMYLCASTDRTVAEAFFGQGTRLTVV.

V gene TRBV27 combines with J gene TRBJ2-7, with 11 bases fitting TRBD2. This CDR3 region has 17 residues. J was trimmed by 5 bases and V by 2 bases; bases with no gene match: 11. Germline V CDR1 and CDR2: MNHEY, SMNVEV (reference sequence). CDR3 bases: TGTGCCAGCAGTTTAATGTCGACTAGCGGGGACCGCAACGAGCAGTACTTC. Protein product: CASSLMSTSGDRNEQYF.

This sequence joins TRBV11-3 and TRBJ2-1; D ambiguous. Trimming removed 1 base at V and 8 bases at J, with 9 bases between. The germline V gene has CDR1 SGHNT and CDR2 YENEEA. The CDR3 runs to 13 residues. CDR3 nucleotides: TGTGCCAGCAGCTTAGGACTTGTCGATGAGCAGTTCTTC. Amino acid sequence: CASSLGLVDEQFF.

The rearrangement uses TRBV5-1 and TRBJ1-1; no clear D. The length of the CDR3 is 14 residues. V dropped 0 bases and J dropped 2 bases, with 8 bases sitting between them. Germline V lookup: CDR1 SGHRS, CDR2 YFSETQ. The CDR3: CASSLEGANTEAFF. The CDR3 DNA reads TGCGCCAGCAGCTTGGAAGGAGCCAACACTGAAGCTTTCTTT.

Details on this clone: This same CDR3 is encoded by further DNA sequences in the sample. V and J are TRBV7-6 and TRBJ2-7; 8 bases are shared with TRBD1. CDR1 is SGHVS and CDR2 is FNYEAQ in the germline V gene. Losses at the gene ends were 5 bases for V and 0 bases for J; bases not matched to a gene: 3. The CDR3 consists of 14 residues. CDR3 in DNA: TGTGCCAGCAGCCCAGGGACAGGCTCCTACGAGCAGTACTTC. This codes for CASSPGTGSYEQYF.

The chain uses TRBV10-1 and TRBJ1-1, with D possibly TRBD1 on 6 matching bases. Trimming stripped 5 bases from V and 1 base from J, with 11 bases between. CDR3 length: 14 amino acids. CDR1 is WNHNN and CDR2 is SYGVQD in the germline V gene (reference sequence). In nucleotides, the CDR3 is TGCGCCAGCAGTAGGGACACTGCGAACACTGAAGCTTTCTTT. Protein: CASSRDTANTEAFF.

The genes are TRBV7-9 and TRBJ2-1; possibly TRBD1 or TRBD2 for D (6 bases each). V was shortened by 7 bases and J by 5 bases, with 24 bases between the two germline ends. CDR3 length: 17 amino acids. CDR1 is SEHNR, CDR2 FQNEAQ, per germline (reference sequence). The CDR3, as DNA: TGTGCCAGCAACGCATTTCTTGGGGGGCCGAGGAACAATGAGCAGTTCTTC. Its translation is CASNAFLGGPRNNEQFF.

The chain is built from TRBV27 and TRBJ2-1; the D is unclear. From germline, CDR1 is MNHEY and CDR2 SMNVEV (reference sequence). The CDR3 contains 14 residues. Trimming took off 5 bases at V and 5 bases at J, with 13 bases between the two ends. CDR3 amino acids: CASSPHRVNNEQFF. DNA for the CDR3: TGTGCCAGCAGTCCCCACCGGGTAAACAATGAGCAGTTCTTC.

The chain has TRBV7-2 and TRBJ1-1, with D tentatively TRBD1 (5 bases). Per germline, CDR1 SGHTA and CDR2 FQGNSA. V was shortened by 3 bases and J by 3 bases, with 17 bases between the two germline ends. CDR3 size: 16 residues. The CDR3, as DNA: TGTGCCAGCAGCTTCGGTCGCAGGGTTTCGGACACTGAAGCTTTCTTT. Its translation is CASSFGRRVSDTEAFF.

Notes on this clone: One end of the junction fails to match germline, which may point to a read error. The chain is built from TRBV7-7 and TRBJ2-5; 7 positions agree with TRBD2. CDR3 size: 16 residues. The germline V gene has CDR1 SSHAT and CDR2 FNYEAQ (reference sequence). The CDR3, as DNA: TGTGCTAGCAGCTTAGAGATAGCGGGTAGTCGTGAGACCCAGTACTTC. This encodes CASSLEIAGSRETQYF.

The V and J genes are TRBV7-8 and TRBJ2-5; the match to TRBD2 covers 14 bases. V was clipped by 5 bases and J by 5 bases; unmatched bases: 16. CDR3 size: 19 residues. Germline loops: CDR1 SGHVS, CDR2 FQNEAQ. CDR3: CASSIRGGLAGAVSETQYF. CDR3 DNA: TGTGCCAGCAGCATTAGAGGGGGACTAGCGGGAGCGGTCTCTGAGACCCAGTACTTC. Full variable domain (missing parts from reference TRBV7-8 and TRBJ2-5): GAGVSQSPRYKVAKRGQDVALRCDPISGHVSLFWYQQALGQGPEFLTYFQNEAQLDKSGLPSDRFFAERPEGSVSTLKIQRTQQEDSAVYLCASSIRGGLAGAVSETQYFGPGTRLLVL.

This rearrangement joins TRBV19 to TRBJ2-7, with 11 bases fitting TRBD1. The junction had 5 bases not matched to a gene; V was cut back by 3 bases and J by 7 bases. The CDR3 has 14 amino acids. Per germline, CDR1 LNHDA and CDR2 SQIVND (reference sequence). CDR3 in DNA: TGTGCCAGTAGTATCGGACAGGGGGCTTGGGAGCAGTACTTC. Its protein is CASSIGQGAWEQYF.

This chain connects TRBV4-1 to TRBJ2-2; 7 positions agree with TRBD2. This CDR3 comprises 17 residues. Trimming cost V 1 base and J 3 bases; bases outside gene matches: 8. Germline V gives CDR1 MGHRA, CDR2 YSYEKL. DNA for the CDR3: TGCGCCAGCAGCCAAGGGACGGGAGGTGGCGACACCGGGGAGCTGTTTTTT. This translates into CASSQGTGGGDTGELFF.

This chain uses TRBV28 with TRBJ2-7; TRBD1 matches at 10 bases. The germline CDR1 and CDR2 sequences are MDHEN and SYDVKM. The CDR3 loop spans 16 amino acids. Trimming took 3 bases from V and 3 from J; bases not matched to a gene: 8. The CDR3 reads CASSLAGTGVRYEQYF. In nucleotides, the CDR3 is TGTGCCAGCAGTTTGGCGGGGACAGGGGTTCGCTACGAGCAGTACTTC.

The J gene is TRBJ1-2, the V gene TRBV6-6; D remains unclear. There are 12 residues in the CDR3. Germline V gene lookup returns CDR1 MNHNY and CDR2 SVGAGI (reference sequence). V was pared by 2 bases and J by 6 bases, with 7 bases between. CDR3 coding DNA: TGTGCCAGCAGTTACGCTCAGGATGGCTACACCTTC. Protein: CASSYAQDGYTF.

The chain recombines TRBV10-3 with TRBJ1-4; weak D call: TRBD1 (6 bases). The CDR3 has 13 amino acids. The V and J ends lost 3 bases and 8 bases respectively, with 10 bases between them. The V gene's germline CDR1 is ENHRY and CDR2 SYGVKD. The CDR3 DNA reads TGTGCCATCAGTGAAGGGGGGTGGGAAAAACTGTTTTTT. Its translation is CAISEGGWEKLFF.

The rearrangement uses TRBV28 and TRBJ1-2; TRBD1 might be the D (5 bases). The CDR3 totals 14 residues. Germline loops: CDR1 MDHEN, CDR2 SYDVKM. Trimming cost V 9 bases and J 2 bases, with 16 bases left between them. The CDR3 is CASLWPGRNYGYTF. CDR3 bases: TGTGCCAGTCTCTGGCCGGGGCGCAACTATGGCTACACCTTC.